These 28 T cell receptor beta chains were all obtained from the same sample, sequenced in a study of blood T cells in healthy people across ages. PCR was performed a second time for about 7 to 12 cycles using a sample-barcoded 5' primer and a J-beta primer mix. Each CDR3 protein is one row after TCRdb ran MiXCR on the 5' RACE reads. Among 700,000 to 850,000 distinct CDR3 sequences listed, about 48% were seen once. The sample taken for sequencing was blood. The receptors derive from a man older than 75 in good health.

This clonotype has a handful of counts. This chain links TRBV7-2 with TRBJ2-7; 10 bases align to TRBD2. J was trimmed by 2 bases and V by 5 bases; bases with no gene match: 6. The germline V gene encodes CDR1 SGHTA and CDR2 FQGNSA. The CDR3 is made up of 15 amino acids. The CDR3 DNA is TGTGCCAGCAGCGCCCGGACTAGCGGAACCTACGAGCAGTACTTC. Protein sequence: CASSARTSGTYEQYF.

The chain links TRBV5-4 to TRBJ2-1; a weak D match, TRBD1 (6 bases). The CDR3 consists of 13 residues. The germline gives CDR1 SGHNT, CDR2 YYREEE (reference sequence). The ends were cut back, 7 bases at V and 5 bases at J, with 13 bases in the middle. CDR3 sequence reads: CASGQTGNNEQFF. The CDR3 DNA sequence: TGTGCCAGCGGACAGACAGGAAACAATGAGCAGTTCTTC.

The table lists this clonotype with a few counts. This chain links TRBV5-1 with TRBJ2-3; D remains ambiguous. V was clipped by 2 bases and J by 4 bases, with 8 bases between them. Per germline, CDR1 SGHRS and CDR2 YFSETQ. The CDR3 covers 13 residues. CDR3 DNA sequence: TGCGCCAGCAGCTTAAACCTTCCAGATACGCAGTATTTT. Residues: CASSLNLPDTQYF.

V usage is TRBV24-1 and J usage is TRBJ2-2; the D is unclear. Germline-derived CDR1 and CDR2 are KGHDR and SFDVKD. The CDR3 sequence is 15 residues long. V shed 0 bases and J shed 0 bases, with 4 bases lying between them. The CDR3 loop is CATSDLVANTGELFF. In nucleotides, the CDR3 is TGTGCCACCAGTGATTTGGTTGCGAACACCGGGGAGCTGTTTTTT.

This chain links TRBV2 with TRBJ1-2; a weak D match, TRBD1 (6 bases). CDR1 is SNHLY and CDR2 is FYNNEI in the germline V gene. CDR3 length: 11 amino acids. Trimming took off 8 bases at V and 13 bases at J, with 17 bases between the two ends. In DNA, the CDR3 is TGTGCCAGCGGTGGGGGCTTTGTAGGCACCTTC. It is translated as CASGGGFVGTF.

CDR3 sequence reads: CASSRKTSDSYNEQFF. CDR3 in DNA: TGCGCCAGCAGTCGAAAGACTAGCGACTCCTACAATGAGCAGTTCTTC. The chain uses TRBV4-1 and TRBJ2-1; 8 bases agree with TRBD2. CDR3 length: 16 residues. The germline V gene has CDR1 MGHRA and CDR2 YSYEKL. Germline trimming cut 6 bases from V and 0 bases from J; bases unmatched to any gene: 7.

In its sample, this clonotype was seen a few times. The chain has TRBV14 and TRBJ1-1; no reliable D call. CDR3 length: 13 residues. V was shortened by 2 bases and J by 3 bases, with 7 bases between the two germline ends. Per germline, CDR1 SGHDN and CDR2 FVKESK. As DNA, the CDR3 is TGTGCCAGCAGCCAACGAAGGGACACTGAAGCTTTCTTT. Translating gives CASSQRRDTEAFF. Full variable domain (outside the CDR3, taken from reference TRBV14 and TRBJ1-1): EAGVTQFPSHSVIEKGQTVTLRCDPISGHDNLYWYRRVMGKEIKFLLHFVKESKQDESGMPNNRFLAERTGGTYSTLKVQPAELEDSGVYFCASSQRRDTEAFFGQGTRLTVV.

This rearrangement joins TRBV14 to TRBJ2-1; 9 nucleotides align to TRBD1. Germline CDR1 SGHDN, CDR2 FVKESK. The CDR3 extends over 11 amino acids. V lost 8 bases and J lost 15; bases outside the gene matches: 8. CDR3 region: CASGTGPRVFF. In DNA form, the CDR3 reads TGTGCCAGCGGGACAGGGCCCAGGGTGTTCTTC.

The chain recombines TRBV5-1 with TRBJ2-5; 7 positions agree with TRBD1. The DNA end is more similar to TRBJ2-7, so the J call may be wrong. Germline CDR1 SGHRS, CDR2 YFSETQ. This CDR3 is built from 18 residues. The CDR3 DNA reads TGCGCCAGCAGCTTCCGGGACAGAGAGATAAGTGTGGGTTACGAGCAGTACTTC. This codes for CASSFRDREISVGYEQYF.

The gene calls are TRBV2 and TRBJ1-2; D not certain. The CDR3 covers 13 residues. The germline gives CDR1 SNHLY, CDR2 FYNNEI. The V end lost 1 base, the J end lost 6 bases, and 9 bases lay between the germline ends. The CDR3 coding sequence is TGTGCCAGCAGTGAAGAAGGGCGGAATGGCTACACCTTC. It encodes CASSEEGRNGYTF.

This sequence joins TRBV27 and TRBJ2-3; D gene ambiguous. CDR3 length: 14 amino acids. Germline V CDR1 and CDR2: MNHEY, SMNVEV (reference sequence). V lost 1 base and J 14 bases, leaving 19 bases between the germline ends. The CDR3 here is CASSLYGQTADAYF. The CDR3 DNA reads TGTGCCAGCAGTTTATACGGGCAGACCGCGGACGCGTATTTT.

The chain couples TRBV2 to TRBJ2-7, with TRBD1 identical over 8 bases. Per the germline V gene, CDR1 is SNHLY and CDR2 is FYNNEI. This CDR3 spans 12 amino acids. V was clipped by 11 bases and J by 2 bases; unmatched bases: 5. CDR3 coding DNA: TGTGCCGGCGGACAGGGAACCTACGAGCAGTACTTC. Encoded protein: CAGGQGTYEQYF.

This CDR3 reads CASSLGGGTNYGYTF. Here the CDR3 DNA reads TGCGCCAGCAGCTTGGGAGGGGGAACTAACTATGGCTACACCTTC. The chain has TRBV5-1 and TRBJ1-2, with D possibly TRBD1 on 6 matching bases. From germline, CDR1 is SGHRS and CDR2 YFSETQ. Deletions cut 0 bases from V and 0 bases from J, with 9 bases between. The length of the CDR3 is 15 residues.

At least ten counts were recorded for this clonotype. The V and J genes are TRBV3-1 and TRBJ1-4; D is possibly TRBD1 (5 bases). V was shortened by 4 bases and J by 8 bases, with 17 bases between the two germline ends. The CDR3 runs to 15 residues. Germline CDR1 reads LGHDT; CDR2 reads YNNKEL (reference sequence). The chain's CDR3 is CASSPMVPAGEKLFF. CDR3 nucleotides: TGTGCCAGCAGCCCCATGGTGCCAGCAGGGGAAAAACTGTTTTTT.

The V call is TRBV20-1, the J call TRBJ2-4, with D possibly matching TRBD2 (5 bases). This CDR3 is 16 amino acids long. Trimming took off 0 bases at V and 1 base at J, with 13 bases between the two ends. CDR1 and CDR2 from the germline V gene are DFQATT and SNEGSKA (reference sequence). In DNA form, the CDR3 reads TGCAGTGCTAGAGAGCCGGGGAGTTACGCCAAAAACATTCAGTACTTC. Translation: CSAREPGSYAKNIQYF.

A remark on this clonotype: Relative to the germline gene, one junction end is altered; a read error may explain this. The J gene is TRBJ2-5, the V gene TRBV7-2; 9 bases agree with TRBD2. Germline CDR1 and CDR2: SGHTA and FQGNSA. The CDR3 runs 16 residues. DNA for the CDR3: TGTGCCGGCAGCGGCCGTGGCGGGGGGGTCCAAGAGACCCAGTACTTC. Its protein product is CAGSGRGGGVQETQYF.

This clonotype showed up just once. CDR3 bases: TGTGCCACCAGTGTCGGGATGGAGCGATTGACAGATACGCAGTATTTT. This encodes CATSVGMERLTDTQYF. The chain has TRBV24-1 and TRBJ2-3, with a tentative D call TRBD2 (5 bases). Germline loops: CDR1 KGHDR, CDR2 SFDVKD. Trimming shortened V by 5 bases and J by 3 bases, and 17 bases separated the two germline ends. The CDR3 totals 16 residues.

The genes are TRBV29-1 and TRBJ1-1, with D hard to call. Trimming cost V 5 bases and J 2 bases, with 15 bases left between them. This CDR3 has 14 amino acids. Looked up from germline, CDR1 is SQVTM and CDR2 is ANQGSEA. The chain's CDR3 is CSVRGGSQNTEAFF. DNA for the CDR3: TGCAGCGTTAGAGGTGGCAGTCAAAACACTGAAGCTTTCTTT.

V gene TRBV20-1 combines with J gene TRBJ2-1; D may be TRBD2 (6 bases). In germline, CDR1 is DFQATT, CDR2 SNEGSKA (reference sequence). V was pared by 4 bases and J by 4 bases, with 14 bases between. The CDR3 totals 14 residues. CDR3 amino acids: CSAIGRGGYNEQFF. For the CDR3, the DNA is TGCAGTGCTATAGGGCGGGGTGGTTACAATGAGCAGTTCTTC.

This clonotype was seen a handful of times. Its ends do not fully match the called genes, so a read error is possible. V and J are TRBV29-1 and TRBJ1-5, with D perhaps TRBD1 (6 bases). Per germline, CDR1 SQVTM and CDR2 ANQGSEA. The CDR3 runs to 12 residues. CDR3 protein: CSVEGGGQPQHF. The CDR3 DNA is TGCAGCGTCGAAGGGGGGGGTCAGCCCCAGCATTTT.

The chain carries TRBV7-6 and TRBJ2-7, with a tentative D call TRBD2 (5 bases). V was cut by 5 bases and J by 3 bases, with 11 bases left in between. Germline V lookup: CDR1 SGHVS, CDR2 FNYEAQ. The CDR3 totals 13 residues. DNA of the CDR3: TGTGCCAGCAGCGTGGGGAGTAACTACGAGCAGTACTTC. It specifies CASSVGSNYEQYF. The full variable domain, completed using reference TRBV7-6 and TRBJ2-7, is GAGVSQSPRYKVTKRGQDVALRCDPISGHVSLYWYRQALGQGPEFLTYFNYEAQQDKSGLPNDRFSAERPEGSISTLTIQRTEQRDSAMYRCASSVGSNYEQYFGPGTRLTVT.

This chain uses TRBV7-2 with TRBJ1-5; D is uncertain. V shed 0 bases and J shed 0 bases, with 9 bases lying between them. There are 16 residues in the CDR3. CDR1 SGHTA and CDR2 FQGNSA come from the germline V gene. The CDR3 DNA is TGTGCCAGCAGCTTAGCCGGAGGGTATAGCAATCAGCCCCAGCATTTT. It specifies CASSLAGGYSNQPQHF.

This chain joins TRBV12-3 or TRBV12-4 and TRBJ2-3; 7 bases are shared with TRBD1. The trim removed 6 bases at V and 14 bases at J, leaving 23 bases unmatched. The CDR3 runs 16 residues. The CDR3 DNA reads TGTGCCAGCAGCCGGGACAGACCGGAGGAGCACAGATACGCGTATTTT. It is translated as CASSRDRPEEHRYAYF.

This clonotype was observed a few times. The rearrangement uses TRBV12-3 or TRBV12-4 and TRBJ2-1, with D perhaps matching TRBD2 (6 bases). This CDR3 spans 15 amino acids. V was cut by 4 bases and J by 5 bases, with 15 bases left in between. The CDR3 region has the DNA TGTGCCAGCAGTTATTACGGGAGTCGGCACAATGAGCAGTTCTTC. Its translation is CASSYYGSRHNEQFF.

This clonotype was seen a few times. The rearrangement links TRBV20-1 to TRBJ2-7, with 13 bases fitting TRBD2. The ends lost 3 bases at V and 1 base at J; junction bases unmatched: 0. The CDR3 is made up of 14 amino acids. Germline CDR1 is DFQATT and CDR2 is SNEGSKA (reference sequence). CDR3 coding DNA: TGCAGTGCTAGGGGACTAGCGGGGTCCTACGAGCAGTACTTC. It is translated as CSARGLAGSYEQYF.

The chain joins TRBV5-1 to TRBJ2-5; tentative D call: TRBD2 (7 bases). The CDR3 runs to 16 residues. Germline loops: CDR1 SGHRS, CDR2 YFSETQ. The V gene lost 4 bases and the J gene lost 5 bases, with 21 bases spanning the gap. Written as DNA, the CDR3 is TGCGCCAGCAGCATAATGCCCCTTGGGGGGGCCGAGACCCAGTACTTC. Amino acids: CASSIMPLGGAETQYF.

In this sample, this clonotype turned up many times. An end of the junction differs from the germline gene, which may be a read error. V usage is TRBV12-3 or TRBV12-4 and J usage is TRBJ2-3; the match to TRBD2 covers 9 bases. CDR3 size: 14 residues. The DNA of the CDR3 is TGTGCCAGCAGCTTAGCGGGAGGCACAGATACGCAGTATTTT. Its translation is CASSLAGGTDTQYF.

The chain has TRBV10-3 and TRBJ2-4; 8 nucleotides match TRBD1. V was clipped by 4 bases and J by 4 bases; unmatched bases: 0. The CDR3 sequence is 13 residues long. Looked up from germline, CDR1 is ENHRY and CDR2 is SYGVKD. The DNA for the CDR3 is TGTGCCATCAGTGGGGACAGGAAAAACATTCAGTACTTC. This sequence encodes CAISGDRKNIQYF.